Sequencing of this TCR beta chain was carried out in a study of monozygotic twins with inflammatory bowel disease. TCRdb reanalyzed the 5' RACE reads, giving one entry per CDR3 protein sequence and no DNA. Here the sample table reports 120,000 to 150,000 distinct CDR3 sequences. The germline gives CDR1 SGHTA, CDR2 FQGNSA. CDR3 length: 17 amino acids. The chain recombines TRBV7-2 with TRBJ1-6. The TCR sequence derives from a human donor with ulcerative colitis or Crohn's disease, or a healthy co-twin of an affected twin (not recorded which). The sequenced material came from blood. The chain's CDR3 is CASSLGVDGTVKSPLHF.